The 8 T cell receptor beta chains below come from one sample, sequenced in a study of blood T cell repertoires in COVID-19. The table came from immunoSEQ multiplex PCR; TCRdb's copy has only in-frame clones and leaves some out. The sample holds some 300,000 clones, about 90% seen once. Material for sequencing was PBMCs or T cells enriched from blood (not recorded which). These receptors were taken from a woman in her fifties or sixties who had been exposed to COVID-19.

The V gene is TRBV3-1 (or the pseudogene TRBV3-2), the J gene TRBJ1-6; D remains unclear. The germline CDR1 and CDR2 sequences are LGHDT and YNNKEL (reference sequence). V was shortened by 1 base and J by 7 bases, with 8 bases between the two germline ends. The CDR3 runs to 14 residues. The CDR3 sequence is CASSQVRSNSPLHF. The CDR3, as DNA: TGTGCCAGCAGCCAAGTCAGGTCGAATTCACCCCTCCACTTT.

The chain couples TRBV9 to TRBJ2-5; the match to TRBD2 covers 8 bases. V lost 0 bases, J lost 5 bases, and 6 bases stayed unmatched. Germline CDR1 SGDLS, CDR2 YYNGEE. The CDR3 contains 15 residues. The CDR3 bases are TGTGCCAGCAGCGTAGTAGGAGCTAGCGGGGAGACCCAGTACTTC. It yields the protein CASSVVGASGETQYF.

This chain connects TRBV5-1 to TRBJ1-2; D not certain. From germline, CDR1 is SGHRS and CDR2 YFSETQ. This CDR3 contains 13 residues. V lost 0 bases and J 5 bases, leaving 8 bases between the germline ends. Here the CDR3 reads CASSLEGVYGYTF. The CDR3 nucleotides are TGCGCCAGCAGCTTGGAAGGAGTTTATGGCTACACCTTC.

The V and J genes are TRBV6-5 and TRBJ1-1; D unresolved. The CDR3 is made up of 15 amino acids. Germline assignment: CDR1 MNHEY and CDR2 SVGAGI. The V end lost 2 bases, the J end lost 1 base, and 11 bases lay between the germline ends. CDR3 sequence: CASSYEAVSNTEAFF. The CDR3 bases are TGTGCCAGCAGTTACGAGGCAGTCTCGAACACTGAAGCTTTCTTT.

The chain is built from TRBV5-5 and TRBJ1-2, with D uncertain. Germline-derived CDR1 and CDR2 are SGHKS and YYEKEE (reference sequence). Trimming removed 2 bases at V and 5 bases at J, with 13 bases between. The CDR3 runs to 14 residues. As DNA, the CDR3 is TGTGCCAGCAGCTTATCCCAAGTACGGTATGGCTACACCTTC. It is translated as CASSLSQVRYGYTF. The entire variable domain, with the rest obtained from reference TRBV5-5 and TRBJ1-2, is as follows: DAGVTQSPTHLIKTRGQQVTLRCSPISGHKSVSWYQQVLGQGPQFIFQYYEKEERGRGNFPDRFSARQFPNYSSELNVNALLLGDSALYLCASSLSQVRYGYTFGSGTRLTVV.

This sequence joins TRBV9 and TRBJ1-3; D unclear. The CDR3 is 17 amino acids. Germline CDR1 is SGDLS and CDR2 is YYNGEE. V was trimmed by 4 bases and J by 0 bases, leaving 17 bases between them. The CDR3 DNA reads TGTGCCAGCAGCTCTCCCCGGGAAGATCGCTCTGGAAACACCATATATTTT. Translation: CASSSPREDRSGNTIYF.

The CDR3 coding sequence is TGTGCCAGCAGTGAACCGGGACAGGGTTTAAACTATGGCTACACCTTC. It encodes CASSEPGQGLNYGYTF. This chain links TRBV2 with TRBJ1-2, with 9 bases matching TRBD1. Trimming removed 2 bases from V and 2 bases from J; junction bases left unmatched: 6. Germline values: CDR1 SNHLY, CDR2 FYNNEI. This CDR3 is 16 amino acids long.

This clone appeared once. This chain links TRBV6-1 with TRBJ2-2; 9 bases line up with TRBD1. The CDR3 spans 16 residues. V trimming: 4 bases; J trimming: 4 bases; junction bases outside the gene matches: 7. The germline V gene has CDR1 MNHNS and CDR2 SASEGT. The CDR3 loop is CASSVGQGSGTGELFF. In DNA, the CDR3 is TGTGCCAGCAGTGTTGGACAGGGGTCGGGCACCGGGGAGCTGTTTTTT.